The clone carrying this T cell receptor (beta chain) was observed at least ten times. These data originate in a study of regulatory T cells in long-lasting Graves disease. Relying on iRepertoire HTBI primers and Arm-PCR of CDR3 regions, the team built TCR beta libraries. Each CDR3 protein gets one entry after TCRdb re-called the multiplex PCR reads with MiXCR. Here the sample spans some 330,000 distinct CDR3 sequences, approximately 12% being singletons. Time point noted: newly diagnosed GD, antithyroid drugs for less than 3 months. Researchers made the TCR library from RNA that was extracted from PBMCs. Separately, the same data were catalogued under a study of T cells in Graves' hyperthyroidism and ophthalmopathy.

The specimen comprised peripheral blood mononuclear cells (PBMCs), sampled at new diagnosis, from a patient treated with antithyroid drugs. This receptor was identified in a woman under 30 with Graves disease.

DNA of the CDR3: TGCGCCAGCAGCCAAGTGCAGTCAGACCTTAATGGCTACACCTTC. Amino acids: CASSQVQSDLNGYTF. The rearrangement joins TRBV4-3 to TRBJ1-2; D not resolved. The V and J ends lost 1 base and 6 bases respectively, with 15 bases between them. Germline V gene data show CDR1 as LGHNA and CDR2 as YSLEER. The CDR3 has 15 amino acids.